The 23 T cell receptor beta chains below were found in one sample sequenced in a study of blood T cell repertoires in COVID-19. Method: immunoSEQ multiplex PCR; TCRdb's copy keeps in-frame clones and lacks some. Of about 80,000 clones in the sample, about four fifths were seen once. The sample comprised peripheral blood. The source is a man older than 75 with active or convalescent COVID-19.

This clone was counted between two and nine times. The V gene is TRBV6-5, the J gene TRBJ2-7, with TRBD1 matching 7 bases. CDR1 MNHEY and CDR2 SVGAGI come from the germline V gene. Germline trimming cut 6 bases from V and 5 bases from J; bases unmatched to any gene: 10. This CDR3 comprises 14 residues. The CDR3 sequence: CASRYRGSINEQYF. CDR3 DNA sequence: TGTGCCAGCAGGTACAGGGGATCAATAAACGAGCAGTACTTC.

CDR3 residues: CAISEGEGTGANVLTF. The DNA for the CDR3 is TGTGCCATCAGTGAAGGGGAGGGAACTGGGGCCAACGTCCTGACTTTC. The chain combines TRBV10-3 with TRBJ2-6; 7 nucleotides match TRBD2. With V trimmed by 3 bases and J by 2 bases, 4 bases remained unmatched. Germline CDR1 ENHRY, CDR2 SYGVKD. The CDR3 loop spans 16 amino acids.

The V call is TRBV30, the J call TRBJ2-3; maybe TRBD2 (6 bases). This CDR3 is built from 12 residues. V shed 5 bases and J shed 4 bases, with 10 bases lying between them. Per the germline V gene, CDR1 is GTSNPN and CDR2 is SVGIG (reference sequence). As DNA, the CDR3 is TGTGCCTGGGGCTCGGGGGCAGATACGCAGTATTTT. It specifies CAWGSGADTQYF.

By share of the sample, this clone is medium-sized. This chain connects TRBV12-3 or TRBV12-4 to TRBJ1-2, with a possible D match to TRBD1 (5 bases). This CDR3 is 12 amino acids long. V was shortened by 3 bases and J by 9 bases, with 11 bases between the two germline ends. This chain's CDR3 is CASSFGPGRYTF. The CDR3 DNA reads TGTGCCAGCAGTTTCGGACCAGGGCGCTACACCTTC.

The chain has TRBV2 and TRBJ1-5; D remains ambiguous. This CDR3 has 14 amino acids. CDR1 and CDR2 from the germline V gene are SNHLY and FYNNEI. V lost 3 bases and J lost 0, with 6 bases in between. The CDR3 DNA sequence: TGTGCCAGCAGTGACAGAAATAGCAATCAGCCCCAGCATTTT. Translating it yields CASSDRNSNQPQHF. Together with reference TRBV2 and TRBJ1-5, the CDR3 gives the full variable domain: EPEVTQTPSHQVTQMGQEVILRCVPISNHLYFYWYRQILGQKVEFLVSFYNNEISEKSEIFDDQFSVERPDGSNFTLKIRSTKLEDSAMYFCASSDRNSNQPQHFGDGTRLSIL.

The rearrangement links TRBV6-5 to TRBJ2-7; the match to TRBD1 covers 7 bases. Trimming removed 5 bases from V and 5 bases from J; junction bases left unmatched: 12. Per germline, CDR1 MNHEY and CDR2 SVGAGI. This CDR3 is 15 amino acids long. CDR3 loop: CASSPPATGIHEQYF. Written as DNA, the CDR3 is TGTGCCAGCAGTCCCCCCGCGACAGGGATCCACGAGCAGTACTTC.

This clone was found a few times. This chain links TRBV5-5 with TRBJ2-5, with 8 positions matching TRBD2. CDR3 length: 14 amino acids. Per germline, CDR1 SGHKS and CDR2 YYEKEE (reference sequence). The trim removed 0 bases at V and 4 bases at J, leaving 2 bases unmatched. The CDR3 sequence: CASSLAGGTETQYF. The CDR3 DNA reads TGTGCCAGCAGCTTGGCGGGGGGGACAGAGACCCAGTACTTC.

The chain carries TRBV11-3 and TRBJ2-2; tentatively, D is TRBD1 (6 bases). Per the germline V gene, CDR1 is SGHNT and CDR2 is YENEEA. Trimming pared 5 bases from V and 4 bases from J, leaving 11 bases between. This CDR3 contains 14 residues. Written as DNA, the CDR3 is TGTGCCAGCAGCGGTGACAGGCCCACCGGGGAGCTGTTTTTT. It is translated as CASSGDRPTGELFF.

The rearrangement joins TRBV3-1 (or the pseudogene TRBV3-2) to TRBJ1-6; 8 bases fit TRBD1. Looked up from germline, CDR1 is LGHDT and CDR2 is YNNKEL (reference sequence). This CDR3 contains 14 residues. V was pared by 4 bases and J by 9 bases, with 5 bases of the junction left unmatched. As DNA, the CDR3 is TGTGCCAGCAGCCCTGACAGGGGAGGTTCACCCCTCCACTTT. Translating it yields CASSPDRGGSPLHF.

J is TRBJ2-7 and V is TRBV6-5; possibly TRBD2 for D (6 bases). V dropped 5 bases and J dropped 7 bases, with 12 bases sitting between them. The CDR3 loop spans 12 amino acids. Per the germline V gene, CDR1 is MNHEY and CDR2 is SVGAGI. The CDR3 DNA sequence: TGTGCCAGCAGTCCCGGGCGGGGAGAGCAGTACTTC. Its protein is CASSPGRGEQYF.

The gene calls are TRBV6-5 and TRBJ2-7; 7 positions match TRBD1. The trim removed 5 bases at V and 5 bases at J, leaving 12 bases unmatched. Germline CDR1 MNHEY, CDR2 SVGAGI. The CDR3 consists of 15 residues. The CDR3 DNA is TGTGCCAGCAGTAAGGGGTGGACAGGACGAGACGAGCAGTACTTC. Translating it yields CASSKGWTGRDEQYF.

CDR3 loop: CASSQFSRGHDTGELFF. The CDR3 coding sequence is TGTGCCAGCAGCCAATTTTCCCGGGGTCACGACACCGGGGAGCTGTTTTTT. The J gene is TRBJ2-2, the V gene TRBV3-1 (or the pseudogene TRBV3-2), with TRBD2 as a possible D gene (5 bases). CDR1 LGHDT and CDR2 YNNKEL come from the germline V gene (reference sequence). This CDR3 region has 17 residues. Trimming took off 2 bases at V and 3 bases at J, with 16 bases between the two ends.

The rearrangement joins TRBV7-6 to TRBJ2-3, with TRBD1 matching over 11 bases. The CDR3 has 16 residues. Germline-derived CDR1 and CDR2 are SGHVS and FNYEAQ. Unmatched junction bases numbered 6, after V lost 3 bases and J lost 4 bases. Here the CDR3 DNA reads TGTGCCAGCAGCTTGGCCGGGACAGGGGGGGCAGATACGCAGTATTTT. Its translation: CASSLAGTGGADTQYF.

CDR3 protein: CATSDSHPGHPPGYEQYF. CDR3 nucleotide sequence: TGTGCCACCAGTGATTCCCACCCGGGACACCCCCCGGGCTACGAGCAGTACTTC. The chain is built from TRBV24-1 and TRBJ2-7; D perhaps matches TRBD1 (6 bases). V was shortened by 2 bases and J by 3 bases, with 22 bases between the two germline ends. Germline V gene lookup returns CDR1 KGHDR and CDR2 SFDVKD. The CDR3 length is 18 residues.

This sequence joins TRBV10-3 and TRBJ2-7; D possibly corresponds to TRBD2 (6 bases). V lost 3 bases and J lost 7, with 19 bases in between. The CDR3 extends over 15 amino acids. The germline CDR1 and CDR2 sequences are ENHRY and SYGVKD. The CDR3 loop reads CAISDRYSGGGEQYF. The CDR3 nucleotides read TGTGCCATCAGTGACCGCTACTCTGGGGGAGGAGAGCAGTACTTC.

V gene TRBV7-2 combines with J gene TRBJ1-2; D gene uncertain. This CDR3 has 12 residues. Germline V gene sequence: CDR1 SGHTA, CDR2 FQGNSA. V dropped 1 base and J dropped 8 bases, with 8 bases sitting between them. The DNA of the CDR3 is TGTGCCAGCAGCTTAGTCCCCGTAGGCTACACCTTC. It encodes CASSLVPVGYTF.

This sequence joins TRBV27 and TRBJ2-7, with D possibly TRBD2 on 6 matching bases. Looked up from germline, CDR1 is MNHEY and CDR2 is SMNVEV (reference sequence). The CDR3 runs 14 residues. V was shortened by 6 bases and J by 6 bases, with 18 bases between the two germline ends. The CDR3 region is CASSQNPSVGEQYF. CDR3 nucleotides: TGTGCCAGCAGCCAGAACCCTAGCGTGGGCGAGCAGTACTTC.

This clone occurred once. The J gene is TRBJ1-4, the V gene TRBV10-3; 7 nucleotides agree with TRBD1. V gave up 1 base and J gave up 8 bases; unmatched junction bases: 7. Germline V gene lookup returns CDR1 ENHRY and CDR2 SYGVKD. The CDR3 runs to 15 residues. Written as DNA, the CDR3 is TGTGCCATCAGTGAGTTTCAGGGGGTAGAAGAAAAACTGTTTTTT. This encodes CAISEFQGVEEKLFF.

This rearrangement joins TRBV2 to TRBJ2-2, with a tentative D call TRBD1 (5 bases). Germline V CDR1 and CDR2: SNHLY, FYNNEI. V lost 6 bases and J lost 2, with 13 bases in between. This CDR3 spans 15 amino acids. CDR3 protein: CASRTRDRNTGELFF. The CDR3, as DNA: TGTGCCAGCAGGACCAGGGATAGAAACACCGGGGAGCTGTTTTTT.

The chain uses TRBV5-4 and TRBJ2-3; TRBD1 is a possible D gene (6 bases). The CDR3 totals 14 residues. Germline V lookup: CDR1 SGHNT, CDR2 YYREEE (reference sequence). Between the trimmed V and J ends, which lost 1 base and 6 bases, there was a span of 12 bases. The CDR3 reads CASSLSGATDTQYF. For the CDR3, the DNA is TGTGCCAGCAGCTTGTCAGGGGCAACGGATACGCAGTATTTT.

The V gene is TRBV19, the J gene TRBJ2-5; possibly TRBD1 for D (6 bases). CDR1 is LNHDA, CDR2 SQIVND, per germline (reference sequence). This CDR3 spans 14 amino acids. V lost 3 bases to trimming and J lost 2 bases, with 10 bases between them. The CDR3 spells CASSMSTGQETQYF. Here the CDR3 DNA reads TGTGCCAGTAGTATGTCGACAGGTCAAGAGACCCAGTACTTC. Full variable domain (remainder filled in from reference TRBV19 and TRBJ2-5): DGGITQSPKYLFRKEGQNVTLSCEQNLNHDAMYWYRQDPGQGLRLIYYSQIVNDFQKGDIAEGYSVSREKKESFPLTVTSAQKNPTAFYLCASSMSTGQETQYFGPGTRLLVL.

The chain uses TRBV10-3 and TRBJ1-1; the D gene is possibly TRBD1 (6 bases). Germline loops: CDR1 ENHRY, CDR2 SYGVKD. The CDR3 length is 13 residues. The V end was cut by 2 bases, the J end by 11 bases, with 15 bases between. The CDR3: CAISEVGGPGAFF. CDR3 bases: TGTGCCATCAGTGAGGTGGGGGGGCCAGGGGCTTTCTTT.

The chain is built from TRBV15 and TRBJ1-1; 7 bases are shared with TRBD1. The V and J ends lost 4 bases and 8 bases, in that order; junction bases with no gene match: 7. This CDR3 spans 13 amino acids. Looked up from germline, CDR1 is LNHNV and CDR2 is YYDKDF (reference sequence). CDR3 bases: TGTGCCACCAGCAATAACAGGGGCGGCGAAGCTTTCTTT. Protein: CATSNNRGGEAFF. Based on the CDR3 plus reference TRBV15 and TRBJ1-1, the full variable domain is DAMVIQNPRYQVTQFGKPVTLSCSQTLNHNVMYWYQQKSSQAPKLLFHYYDKDFNNEADTPDNFQSRRPNTSFCFLDIRSPGLGDTAMYLCATSNNRGGEAFFGQGTRLTVV.